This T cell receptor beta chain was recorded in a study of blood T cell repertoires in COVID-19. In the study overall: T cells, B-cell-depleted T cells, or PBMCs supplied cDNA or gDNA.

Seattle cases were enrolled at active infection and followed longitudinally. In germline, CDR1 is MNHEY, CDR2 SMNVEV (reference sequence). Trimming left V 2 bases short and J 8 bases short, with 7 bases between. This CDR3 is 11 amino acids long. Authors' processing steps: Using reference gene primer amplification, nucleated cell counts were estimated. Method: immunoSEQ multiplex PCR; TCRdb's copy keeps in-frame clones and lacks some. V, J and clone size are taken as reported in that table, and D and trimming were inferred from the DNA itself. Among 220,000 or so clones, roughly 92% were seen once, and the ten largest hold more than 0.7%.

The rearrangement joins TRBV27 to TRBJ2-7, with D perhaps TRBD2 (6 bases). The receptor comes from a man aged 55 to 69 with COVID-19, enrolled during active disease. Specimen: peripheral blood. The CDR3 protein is CASSLGGKQYF. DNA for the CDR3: TGTGCCAGCAGTTTAGGGGGGAAGCAGTACTTC.